This T cell receptor beta chain was sequenced in a study of blood T cell repertoires in COVID-19. The CDR3 spans 14 residues. The germline V gene encodes CDR1 SQVTM and CDR2 ANQGSEA. The V and J ends lost 0 bases and 4 bases, in that order; junction bases with no gene match: 2. Measured with immunoSEQ multiplex PCR; TCRdb has only the in-frame clones, and not every one. The sample lists nearly 350,000 clones; around 88% were seen once. This clone was seen a few times. The sequenced sample consisted of peripheral blood. The receptor was derived from a man younger than 45 with active or convalescent COVID-19. The chain links TRBV29-1 to TRBJ1-2; 10 bases match TRBD1. This CDR3 is CSVEDGQGVYGYTF. Written as DNA, the CDR3 is TGCAGCGTTGAAGACGGACAGGGGGTCTATGGCTACACCTTC.